Each of the 31 T cell receptor beta chains below was sequenced from the same sample in a study of T cell responses to AZD1222 COVID-19 vaccine. Sequencing was performed with immunoSEQ multiplex PCR; in TCRdb, only in-frame clones are kept and a portion is missing. The sample lists 84,000 or so clones, roughly nine tenths occurring once. Sequencing used peripheral blood, obtained 28 days after the second AZD1222 dose. The source is an adult who received the AZD1222 COVID-19 vaccine.

The genes are TRBV7-2 and TRBJ1-6; 8 bases agree with TRBD1. CDR1 and CDR2 (germline): SGHTA, FQGNSA. The CDR3 sequence is 15 residues long. V shed 4 bases and J 8 bases; nucleotides not matched to a gene: 7. CDR3 in amino acids: CASSSETGAYSPLHF. The CDR3 region has the DNA TGTGCCAGCAGCTCCGAGACAGGGGCCTATTCACCCCTCCACTTT.

This clone came up once. V usage is TRBV7-3 and J usage is TRBJ2-3; TRBD2 matches at 10 bases. This CDR3 comprises 15 residues. With V trimmed by 2 bases and J by 5 bases, 4 bases remained unmatched. Germline CDR1 SGHTA, CDR2 FQGTGA. The CDR3 region is CASSLLAGAIDTQYF. The CDR3 DNA sequence: TGTGCCAGCAGCTTACTAGCGGGAGCTATAGATACGCAGTATTTT.

This clone was counted once. The V gene is TRBV13, the J gene TRBJ1-5, with D unresolved. This CDR3 is built from 12 residues. The ends were cut back, 3 bases at V and 7 bases at J, with 7 bases in the middle. Germline assignment: CDR1 PRHDT and CDR2 FYEKMQ (reference sequence). The CDR3 spells CASSLRGQPQHF. The CDR3 DNA sequence: TGTGCCAGCAGCTTGCGGGGACAGCCCCAGCATTTT.

J is TRBJ2-5 and V is TRBV5-1; TRBD2 agrees at 7 bases. With V trimmed by 0 bases and J by 3 bases, 8 bases remained unmatched. The CDR3 totals 16 residues. CDR1 SGHRS and CDR2 YFSETQ come from the germline V gene. The CDR3 DNA follows: TGCGCCAGCAGCTTGGGCAGCCAGCGGGACGAAGAGACCCAGTACTTC. Translation gives CASSLGSQRDEETQYF.

The genes are TRBV13 and TRBJ1-5, with a tentative D call TRBD1 (5 bases). This CDR3 has 12 residues. CDR1 is PRHDT, CDR2 FYEKMQ, per germline (reference sequence). Trimming took off 4 bases at V and 5 bases at J, with 6 bases between the two ends. This chain's CDR3 is CASSSRDQPQHF. In nucleotides, the CDR3 is TGTGCCAGCAGCTCCAGGGATCAGCCCCAGCATTTT.

This clone has just one count. The CDR3 coding sequence is TGTGCCAGCAGCGTAGGGATCGGGGGTAACTATGGCTACACCTTC. Its protein product is CASSVGIGGNYGYTF. V usage is TRBV9 and J usage is TRBJ1-2; D is perhaps TRBD1 (5 bases). Germline-derived CDR1 and CDR2 are SGDLS and YYNGEE. Trimming removed 0 bases at V and 1 base at J, with 10 bases between. The CDR3 sequence is 15 residues long.

The chain joins TRBV11-2 to TRBJ2-3, with 8 nucleotides matching TRBD2. The CDR3 runs to 19 residues. The trim removed 4 bases at V and 0 bases at J, leaving 15 bases unmatched. Germline V lookup: CDR1 SGHAT, CDR2 FQNNGV. As DNA, the CDR3 is TGTGCCAGCAGCTACCCTCCGGGGGTAGCGGGATCTAGCACAGATACGCAGTATTTT. It yields the protein CASSYPPGVAGSSTDTQYF.

J is TRBJ2-3 and V is TRBV7-8, with 9 bases identical to TRBD1. V dropped 5 bases and J dropped 1; count of bases not matched to a gene: 7. The CDR3 is 16 amino acids. Germline-derived CDR1 and CDR2 are SGHVS and FQNEAQ. CDR3 bases: TGTGCCAGCAGCCATCCTCGACAGGGGGGCACAGATACGCAGTATTTT. The encoded protein is CASSHPRQGGTDTQYF.

The rearrangement links TRBV6-5 to TRBJ1-2; 7 bases fit TRBD1. V trimming: 6 bases; J trimming: 0 bases; junction bases outside the gene matches: 4. Germline loops: CDR1 MNHEY, CDR2 SVGAGI. The CDR3 is 14 residues long. The CDR3 DNA follows: TGTGCCAGCAGGCTCGACAGGGCTAACTATGGCTACACCTTC. It specifies CASRLDRANYGYTF.

V is TRBV28 and J is TRBJ2-7; D remains unclear. The CDR3 has 13 residues. V was trimmed by 8 bases and J by 6 bases, leaving 17 bases between them. The germline V gene encodes CDR1 MDHEN and CDR2 SYDVKM. CDR3 sequence reads: CASWAGPLSEQYF. The CDR3 bases are TGTGCCAGCTGGGCAGGCCCCCTTTCCGAGCAGTACTTC.

The rearrangement links TRBV10-3 to TRBJ2-7, with 7 nucleotides matching TRBD2. V trimming: 10 bases; J trimming: 6 bases; junction bases outside the gene matches: 9. Germline V CDR1 and CDR2: ENHRY, SYGVKD. This CDR3 has 12 residues. CDR3 protein: CATEAGSSEQYF. In nucleotides, the CDR3 is TGTGCCACCGAAGCGGGATCAAGCGAGCAGTACTTC.

The V call is TRBV7-9, the J call TRBJ1-3; no clear D gene. The CDR3 has 19 residues. V dropped 6 bases and J dropped 0 bases, with 24 bases sitting between them. Looked up from germline, CDR1 is SEHNR and CDR2 is FQNEAQ (reference sequence). The CDR3 is CASSERSDTPNYSGNTIYF. CDR3 nucleotides: TGTGCCAGCAGTGAGAGGTCAGACACGCCTAATTACTCTGGAAACACCATATATTTT.

The rearrangement uses TRBV6-1 and TRBJ2-7; TRBD2 is a possible D gene (5 bases). V lost 1 base to trimming and J lost 3 bases, with 16 bases between them. The CDR3 loop spans 16 amino acids. Looked up from germline, CDR1 is MNHNS and CDR2 is SASEGT. CDR3 coding DNA: TGTGCCAGCAGTGAAGTTCGGACTGAGGAATTCTACGAGCAGTACTTC. This codes for CASSEVRTEEFYEQYF.

The genes are TRBV5-1 and TRBJ1-2, with D maybe TRBD1 (5 bases). CDR1 is SGHRS, CDR2 YFSETQ, per germline. V was pared by 4 bases and J by 2 bases, with 6 bases between. The CDR3 contains 12 residues. The CDR3 nucleotides are TGCGCCAGCAGCACAGGCAACTATGGCTACACCTTC. Translation: CASSTGNYGYTF.

This chain joins TRBV2 and TRBJ1-1, with a tentative D call TRBD1 (5 bases). The CDR3 covers 13 residues. V lost 4 bases and J lost 6, with 12 bases in between. Per germline, CDR1 SNHLY and CDR2 FYNNEI. The CDR3 loop reads CASSVEGMAEAFF. DNA of the CDR3: TGTGCCAGCAGTGTCGAGGGGATGGCTGAAGCTTTCTTT.

This clone came up a few times. The chain is built from TRBV9 and TRBJ1-2; D ambiguous. CDR3 length: 11 residues. Per germline, CDR1 SGDLS and CDR2 YYNGEE. V shed 0 bases and J shed 10 bases, with 7 bases lying between them. CDR3 residues: CASSVDSFYTF. CDR3 bases: TGTGCCAGCAGCGTAGACAGTTTCTACACCTTC.

The V gene is TRBV3-1 (or the pseudogene TRBV3-2), the J gene TRBJ2-3; unclear D gene. The V end lost 3 bases, the J end lost 3 bases, and 7 bases lay between the germline ends. Germline lookup yields CDR1 LGHDT and CDR2 YNNKEL (reference sequence). CDR3 length: 13 amino acids. The CDR3 region is CASSQDPTDTQYF. The CDR3 coding sequence is TGTGCCAGCAGCCAGGACCCTACAGATACGCAGTATTTT.

The chain joins TRBV11-1 to TRBJ1-1, with D hard to call. V gave up 3 bases and J gave up 4 bases, with 9 bases separating them. Germline CDR1 SGHAT, CDR2 FQDESV (reference sequence). The CDR3 extends over 13 amino acids. This CDR3 is CASSLMVATEAFF. The CDR3 DNA follows: TGTGCCAGCAGCTTGATGGTGGCCACTGAAGCTTTCTTT. The whole variable domain, filled in from reference TRBV11-1 and TRBJ1-1, reads EAEVAQSPRYKITEKSQAVAFWCDPISGHATLYWYRQILGQGPELLVQFQDESVVDDSQLPKDRFSAERLKGVDSTLKIQPAELGDSAMYLCASSLMVATEAFFGQGTRLTVV.

This chain uses TRBV7-2 with TRBJ2-5; tentative D call: TRBD2 (7 bases). The length of the CDR3 is 13 residues. With 3 bases removed from V and 5 bases from J, the gap between germline ends came to 10 bases. Germline CDR1 reads SGHTA; CDR2 reads FQGNSA. The CDR3, as DNA: TGTGCCAGCAGCTTGTCGGGGGGCGAGACCCAGTACTTC. Its translation is CASSLSGGETQYF.

This chain links TRBV30 with TRBJ1-5, with D possibly matching TRBD1 (6 bases). V was pared by 7 bases and J by 5 bases, with 15 bases between. The CDR3 has 13 residues. Per the germline V gene, CDR1 is GTSNPN and CDR2 is SVGIG (reference sequence). The CDR3 is CAYTTDSYQPQHF. DNA for the CDR3: TGTGCCTATACTACGGACAGTTATCAGCCCCAGCATTTT.

This clone was picked up a small number of times. The chain links TRBV12-3 or TRBV12-4 to TRBJ1-6; D not resolved. The V and J ends lost 5 bases and 9 bases respectively, with 8 bases between them. CDR3 length: 12 amino acids. The CDR3 coding sequence is TGTGCCAGCAGTCCCGGCGGTTCACCCCTCCACTTT. Protein: CASSPGGSPLHF.

The chain recombines TRBV7-2 with TRBJ1-2, with a weak D call TRBD1 (6 bases). The V gene's germline CDR1 is SGHTA and CDR2 FQGNSA. Trimming took 3 bases from V and 8 from J, leaving 13 bases between them. The CDR3 spans 13 residues. This chain's CDR3 is CASSFGQGQGYTF. The DNA for the CDR3 is TGTGCCAGCAGCTTTGGCCAGGGACAAGGCTACACCTTC.

V is TRBV5-1 and J is TRBJ2-7, with no clear D. This CDR3 is built from 12 residues. Trimming cost V 0 bases and J 4 bases, with 5 bases left between them. Germline V CDR1 and CDR2: SGHRS, YFSETQ. The CDR3 loop is CASSLEGYEQYF. DNA for the CDR3: TGCGCCAGCAGCTTGGAAGGATACGAGCAGTACTTC. Full variable domain (missing parts from reference TRBV5-1 and TRBJ2-7): KAGVTQTPRYLIKTRGQQVTLSCSPISGHRSVSWYQQTPGQGLQFLFEYFSETQRNKGNFPGRFSGRQFSNSRSEMNVSTLELGDSALYLCASSLEGYEQYFGPGTRLTVT.

The V and J genes are TRBV4-1 and TRBJ2-7; 8 nucleotides line up with TRBD2. Germline V CDR1 and CDR2: MGHRA, YSYEKL. The ends lost 0 bases at V and 6 bases at J; junction bases unmatched: 10. This CDR3 spans 16 amino acids. CDR3 in amino acids: CASSQDGAGVLSEQYF. CDR3 DNA sequence: TGCGCCAGCAGCCAAGATGGAGCGGGAGTTTTAAGCGAGCAGTACTTC.

The chain carries TRBV19 and TRBJ1-5, with a possible D match to TRBD1 (5 bases). Germline loops: CDR1 LNHDA, CDR2 SQIVND (reference sequence). This CDR3 spans 15 amino acids. Trimming cost V 2 bases and J 4 bases, with 12 bases left between them. CDR3 sequence (DNA): TGTGCCAGTAGTATAAGTGGACACCCGAATCAGCCCCAGCATTTT. Translation: CASSISGHPNQPQHF.

The J gene is TRBJ2-7, the V gene TRBV30; no reliable D call. Trimming cost V 2 bases and J 5 bases, with 10 bases left between them. Germline values: CDR1 GTSNPN, CDR2 SVGIG (reference sequence). This CDR3 spans 12 amino acids. Here the CDR3 reads CAWSWGFDEQYF. Here the CDR3 DNA reads TGTGCCTGGAGTTGGGGTTTCGACGAGCAGTACTTC.

This clone was seen a few times. The CDR3 nucleotides read TGTGCCAGCAGCGTAGACCCCTCTAGCGGTACGCAGTATTTT. Amino acids: CASSVDPSSGTQYF. This chain joins TRBV9 and TRBJ2-3, with 7 nucleotides matching TRBD2. The V gene end was trimmed by 0 bases and the J gene end by 8 bases; junction bases not matched to a gene: 6. This CDR3 is 14 amino acids long. Germline V gene lookup returns CDR1 SGDLS and CDR2 YYNGEE. The full variable domain, in which reference TRBV9 and TRBJ2-3 provide the parts outside the CDR3, is DSGVTQTPKHLITATGQRVTLRCSPRSGDLSVYWYQQSLDQGLQFLIQYYNGEERAKGNILERFSAQQFPDLHSELNLSSLELGDSALYFCASSVDPSSGTQYFGPGTRLTVL.

This clone has a single count. The chain recombines TRBV4-1 with TRBJ2-7; perhaps TRBD1 as D (6 bases). Germline lookup yields CDR1 MGHRA and CDR2 YSYEKL. CDR3 length equals 14 residues. The V and J ends lost 1 base and 4 bases respectively, with 11 bases between them. CDR3: CASSQGPGEYEQYF. The CDR3 coding sequence is TGCGCCAGCAGCCAAGGCCCAGGGGAGTACGAGCAGTACTTC.

This chain uses TRBV7-3 with TRBJ1-2; a weak D match, TRBD1 (5 bases). This CDR3 comprises 13 residues. Germline V gives CDR1 SGHTA, CDR2 FQGTGA. Trimming removed 3 bases from V and 8 bases from J, with 13 bases in between. The CDR3 DNA reads TGTGCCAGCAGCTTTCCGGGACTAAACGGCTACACCTTC. This gives the protein CASSFPGLNGYTF.

V usage is TRBV7-2 and J usage is TRBJ2-3; a weak D match, TRBD2 (5 bases). Germline CDR1 SGHTA, CDR2 FQGNSA. The CDR3 consists of 15 residues. V dropped 6 bases and J dropped 5 bases, with 18 bases sitting between them. The CDR3 reads CASSMRDGVKDTQYF. CDR3 DNA sequence: TGTGCCAGCAGTATGAGGGATGGGGTTAAAGATACGCAGTATTTT. Looking up the rest from reference TRBV7-2 and TRBJ2-3 gives the full variable domain: GAGVSQSPSNKVTEKGKDVELRCDPISGHTALYWYRQSLGQGLEFLIYFQGNSAPDKSGLPSDRFSAERTGGSVSTLTIQRTQQEDSAVYLCASSMRDGVKDTQYFGPGTRLTVL.

The CDR3 DNA reads TGTGCCAGCAGCTTAGGGGGGCAGCCAGTAGATACGCAGTATTTT. This codes for CASSLGGQPVDTQYF. The chain is built from TRBV5-4 and TRBJ2-3; the D gene could be TRBD1 or TRBD2 (6 bases each). V shed 2 bases and J shed 5 bases, with 15 bases lying between them. The CDR3 has 15 amino acids. CDR1 SGHNT and CDR2 YYREEE come from the germline V gene (reference sequence).